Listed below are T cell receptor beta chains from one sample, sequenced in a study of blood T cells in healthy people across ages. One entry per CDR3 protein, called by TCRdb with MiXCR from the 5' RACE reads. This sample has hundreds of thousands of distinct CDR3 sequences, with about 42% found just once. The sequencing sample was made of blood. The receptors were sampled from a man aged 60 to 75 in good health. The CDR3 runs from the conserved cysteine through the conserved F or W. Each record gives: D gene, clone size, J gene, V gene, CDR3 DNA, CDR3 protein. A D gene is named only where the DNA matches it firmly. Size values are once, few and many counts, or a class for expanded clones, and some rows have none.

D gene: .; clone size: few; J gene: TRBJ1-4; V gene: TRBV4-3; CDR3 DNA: TGCGCCAGCAGCCAAGGGCAGGGTAACGAAAAACTGTTTTTT; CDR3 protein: CASSQGQGNEKLFF
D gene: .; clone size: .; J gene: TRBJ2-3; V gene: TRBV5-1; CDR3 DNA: TGCGCCAGCAGCTTGGAGAGCGGGCTAAATACGCAGTATTTT; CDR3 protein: CASSLESGLNTQYF
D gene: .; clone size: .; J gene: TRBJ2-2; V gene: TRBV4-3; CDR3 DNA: TGCGCCAGCAGCCAAGTCAAGGCCGGATGGACCGGGGAGCTGTTTTTT; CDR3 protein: CASSQVKAGWTGELFF
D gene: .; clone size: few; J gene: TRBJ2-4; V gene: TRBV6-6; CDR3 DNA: TGTGCCAGCAGGGCGACAGGATGGGCGGAAGAGCAGTACTTC; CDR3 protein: CASRATGWAEEQYF
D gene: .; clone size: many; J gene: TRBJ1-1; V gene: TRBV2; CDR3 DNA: TGTGCCAGCGGCGCAGGAATGAACACTGAAGCTTTCTTT; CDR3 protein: CASGAGMNTEAFF
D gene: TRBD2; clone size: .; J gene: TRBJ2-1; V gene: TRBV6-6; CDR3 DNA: TGTGCCAGCAGCTCCAAGACTAGCGGGGTTAACAATGAGCAGTTCTTC; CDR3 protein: CASSSKTSGVNNEQFF
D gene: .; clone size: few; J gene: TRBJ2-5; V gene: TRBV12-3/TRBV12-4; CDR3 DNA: TGTGCCAGCAGTTGGACCTACAACCAAGAGACCCAGTACTTC; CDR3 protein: CASSWTYNQETQYF
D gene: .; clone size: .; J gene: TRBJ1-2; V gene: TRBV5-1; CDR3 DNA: TGCGCCAGCAGCTTGTATTGGCAGGGTGATGGCTACACCTTC; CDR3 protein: CASSLYWQGDGYTF
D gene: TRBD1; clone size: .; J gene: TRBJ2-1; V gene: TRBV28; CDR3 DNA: TGTGCCAGCAGCACTGGACAGGGGGCGAGGAATGAGCAGTTCTTC; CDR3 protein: CASSTGQGARNEQFF
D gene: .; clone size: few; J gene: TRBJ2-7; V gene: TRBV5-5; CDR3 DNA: TGTGCCAGCAGCTTGGCGGCAGGTGAAACCTACGAGCAGTACTTC; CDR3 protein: CASSLAAGETYEQYF
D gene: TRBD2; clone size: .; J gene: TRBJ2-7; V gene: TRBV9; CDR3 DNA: TGTGCCAGCAGCATAAGAGGGACTAGCGGGGCGAATGAGCAGTACTTC; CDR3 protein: CASSIRGTSGANEQYF
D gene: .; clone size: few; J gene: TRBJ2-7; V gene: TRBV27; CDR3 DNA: TGTGCCAGTAGGTTTCAGGGCTCCTACGAGCAGTACTTC; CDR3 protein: CASRFQGSYEQYF
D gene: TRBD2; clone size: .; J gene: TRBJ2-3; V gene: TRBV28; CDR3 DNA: TGTGCCACCGTGGCGGGGGGGCTTTTAAGCACAGATACGCAGTATTTT; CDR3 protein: CATVAGGLLSTDTQYF
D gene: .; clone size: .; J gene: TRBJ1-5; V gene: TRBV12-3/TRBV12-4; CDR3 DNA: TGTGCCAGCAGTTTAGGCAGCTTAGTTAGCAATCAGCCCCAGCATTTT; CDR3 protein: CASSLGSLVSNQPQHF
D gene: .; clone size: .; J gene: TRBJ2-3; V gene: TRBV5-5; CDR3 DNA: TGTGCCAACAGCTTGCTGGGGGCAACAGATACGCAGTATTTT; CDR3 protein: CANSLLGATDTQYF
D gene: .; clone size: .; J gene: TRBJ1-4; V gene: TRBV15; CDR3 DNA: TGTGCCACCAGCAGTCTTCTTGCAACTAATGAAAAACTGTTTTTT; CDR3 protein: CATSSLLATNEKLFF
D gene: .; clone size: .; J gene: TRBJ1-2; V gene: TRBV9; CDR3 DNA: TGTGCCAGCAGCCCTCGGGGGGGTGGAAGCTACACCTTC; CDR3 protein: CASSPRGGGSYTF
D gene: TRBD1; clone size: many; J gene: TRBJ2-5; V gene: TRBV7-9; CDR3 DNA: TGTGCCAGCAGCTTAGGGCAGGGGGTGGAGGAGCAGTACTTC; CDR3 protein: CASSLGQGVEEQYF
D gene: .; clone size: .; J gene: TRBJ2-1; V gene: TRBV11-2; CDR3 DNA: TGTGCCAGCAGCTTCGGGCAGGGCGGGAAGTTCTTC; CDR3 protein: CASSFGQGGKFF
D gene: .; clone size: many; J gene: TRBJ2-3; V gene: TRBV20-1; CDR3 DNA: TGCAGTGTTCAGGGAGGCGCAGATACGCAGTATTTT; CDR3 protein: CSVQGGADTQYF
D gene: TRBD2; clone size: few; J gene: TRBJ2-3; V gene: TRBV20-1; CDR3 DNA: TGCAGTGCTCAAGCGGGAATCACAGATACGCAGTATTTT; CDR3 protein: CSAQAGITDTQYF
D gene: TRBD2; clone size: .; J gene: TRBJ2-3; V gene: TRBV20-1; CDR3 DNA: TGCAGTGCTAGACCGCCTAGCGGGGGGGGCACAGATACGCAGTATTTT; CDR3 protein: CSARPPSGGGTDTQYF
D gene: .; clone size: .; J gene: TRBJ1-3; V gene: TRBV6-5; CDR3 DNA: TGTGCCAGCAGTTACGCACAGGGAAACACCATATATTTT; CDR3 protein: CASSYAQGNTIYF
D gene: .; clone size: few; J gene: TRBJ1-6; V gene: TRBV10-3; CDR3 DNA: TGTGCCATCAGAGAAAACGGTGCCCTACCCCTCCACTTT; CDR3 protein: CAIRENGALPLHF
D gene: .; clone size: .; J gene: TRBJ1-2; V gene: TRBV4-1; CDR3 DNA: TGCACCAGCAGCCAAGATATTCAGAGAGACTATGGCTACACCTTC; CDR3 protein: CTSSQDIQRDYGYTF
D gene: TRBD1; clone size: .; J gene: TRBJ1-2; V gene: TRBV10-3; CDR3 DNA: TGTGCCATCGGACGGACAGGAGACACTTATGGCTACACCTTC; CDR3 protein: CAIGRTGDTYGYTF
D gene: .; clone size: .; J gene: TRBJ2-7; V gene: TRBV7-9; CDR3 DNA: TGTGCCAGCAGCTCCAACGTGGAACAGGACTCCTACGAGCAGTACTTC; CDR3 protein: CASSSNVEQDSYEQYF
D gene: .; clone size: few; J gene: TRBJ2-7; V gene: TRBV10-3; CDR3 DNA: TGTGCCATCAGTGACCCATCGATAACCTACGAGCAGTACTTC; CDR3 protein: CAISDPSITYEQYF
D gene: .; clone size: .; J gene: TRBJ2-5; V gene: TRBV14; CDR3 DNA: TGTGCCAGCAGCCAAACCAGGGAGTACCAAGAGACCCAGTACTTC; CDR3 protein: CASSQTREYQETQYF
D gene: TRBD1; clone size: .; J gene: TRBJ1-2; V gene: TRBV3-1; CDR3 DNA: TGTGCCAGCAGCTCCCGGGACAGGGGGCAAGGCTATGGCTACACCTTC; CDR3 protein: CASSSRDRGQGYGYTF
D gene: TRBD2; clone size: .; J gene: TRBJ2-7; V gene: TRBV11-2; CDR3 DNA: TGTGCCAGCAGCTTTGCACTAGCGGGAAACGAGCAGTACTTC; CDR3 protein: CASSFALAGNEQYF
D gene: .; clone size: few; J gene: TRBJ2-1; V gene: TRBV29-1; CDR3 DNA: TGCAGCTCAGGAAGGGGGAACAATGAGCAGTTCTTC; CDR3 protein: CSSGRGNNEQFF
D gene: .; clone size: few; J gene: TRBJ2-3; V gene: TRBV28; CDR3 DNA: TGTGCCAGCAGTACCGGGACAAGGAGCACAGATACGCAGTATTTT; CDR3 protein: CASSTGTRSTDTQYF
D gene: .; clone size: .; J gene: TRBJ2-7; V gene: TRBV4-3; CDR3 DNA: TGCGCCAGCAGCCAGGGGGTTAGCGGCCCCTACGAGCAGTACTTC; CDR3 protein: CASSQGVSGPYEQYF
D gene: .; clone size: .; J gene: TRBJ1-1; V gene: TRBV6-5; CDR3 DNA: TGTGCCAGCAAGCTTCCTAACACTGAAGCTTTCTTT; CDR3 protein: CASKLPNTEAFF
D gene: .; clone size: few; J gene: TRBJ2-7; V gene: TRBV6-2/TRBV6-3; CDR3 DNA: TGTGCCAGCAGAATCGGTTCACAGAGGAACTACGAGCAGTACTTC; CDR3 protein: CASRIGSQRNYEQYF
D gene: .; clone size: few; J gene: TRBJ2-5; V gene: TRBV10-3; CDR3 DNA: TGTGCCATCAGTAAACAGAATCAAGAGACCCAGTACTTC; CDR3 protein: CAISKQNQETQYF
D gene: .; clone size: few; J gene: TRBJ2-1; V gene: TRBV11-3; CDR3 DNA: TGTGCCAGCAGCTTTACCACAGGGAGCTCCTACAATGAGCAGTTCTTC; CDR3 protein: CASSFTTGSSYNEQFF
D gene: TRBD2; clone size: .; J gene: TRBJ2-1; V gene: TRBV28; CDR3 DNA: TGTGCCAGCAGTTTGCGCGGGGGGGCCCTTAATGAGCAGTTCTTC; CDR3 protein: CASSLRGGALNEQFF
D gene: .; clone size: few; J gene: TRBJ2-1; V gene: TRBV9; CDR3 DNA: TGTGCCAGCAGCGTCTCAGTTAGCCCCTACAATGAGCAGTTCTTC; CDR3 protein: CASSVSVSPYNEQFF
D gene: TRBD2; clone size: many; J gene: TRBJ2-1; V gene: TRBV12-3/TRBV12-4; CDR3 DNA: TGTGCCAGCAGTTCCTCCCCAGGTCGGGGGGGGAATGAGCAGTTCTTC; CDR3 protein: CASSSSPGRGGNEQFF
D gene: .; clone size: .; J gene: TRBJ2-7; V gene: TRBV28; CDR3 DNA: TGTGCCAGCAGTAAGGGACTGACGAGCTCCTACGAGCAGTACTTC; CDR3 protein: CASSKGLTSSYEQYF
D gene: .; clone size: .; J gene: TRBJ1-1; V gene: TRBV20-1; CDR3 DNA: TGCAGTGCCGAGACAGGCGCGAACACTGAAGCTTTCTTT; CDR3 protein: CSAETGANTEAFF